The clone carrying this T cell receptor beta chain showed up just once. Its target is unknown. The data stem from a study of T cell responses to AZD1222 COVID-19 vaccine. The overall study: Pooling was applied to second doses at about 4 or about 12 weeks. Broader study findings: White British people made up most donors, females outnumbered males, and clonal diversity was possibly underestimated. Repertoire sampling was restricted to post-peak T cell response timepoints. Reportedly, nearly half the spike-specific TCRs target unmutated variant regions.

V was shortened by 10 bases and J by 8 bases, with 23 bases between the two germline ends. Per germline, CDR1 WNHNN and CDR2 SYGVQD (reference sequence). The CDR3 has 14 residues. Assay used: immunoSEQ multiplex PCR; TCRdb lists only in-frame clones, some missing. The sample consists of 130,000 or so clones, approximately 90% of them appearing once. The sample here was peripheral blood, taken on day 0 of AZD1222 vaccination. The sequence was obtained from an adult in good health. V gene TRBV10-1 combines with J gene TRBJ1-1, with unresolved D. The CDR3 DNA reads TGCGCCACACACAACCCTGTAGCGCTCAAGGAAGCTTTCTTT. Its protein is CATHNPVALKEAFF.